This TCR beta chain was obtained from a study of shared clonotypes between healthy human individuals. Study results and caveats: The study found approximately 5% of naive CD4 clonotypes shared across a handful of donors. Memory subsets generally showed smaller estimated richness than naive subsets did.

Naive CD8 isolation took CD45RO-negative cells positively selected for CCR7 and excluded terminally differentiated effector memory CD45RA+ cells. The CDR3 totals 14 residues. Per germline, CDR1 LNHDA and CDR2 SQIVND (reference sequence). The V and J ends lost 5 bases and 1 base respectively, with 9 bases between them. Turning to this clone: Antigen: not known.

In the sorted-subset replicate PCRs, 150 to 200 ng DNA, some 30,000 T cell genomes, was used. Original processing methods: Without quality scores, immunoSEQ junctional reads could not be filtered like full-length reads. The assay was immunoSEQ multiplex PCR, and TCRdb's table has in-frame clones only and misses some. That table supplies the V and J calls and clone size; D and trimming were determined from the DNA. The sample consists of roughly 2.1 million clones, 85% to 95% of them appearing once. Sequencing was performed on naive CD8+ T cells from PBMCs. The TCR originated in a man aged 18 to 35 in good health. Some clones in this sample may be carry-over from other donors' samples. This chain uses TRBV19 with TRBJ1-3; no reliable D call. The CDR3 spells CASSSEISGNTIYF. CDR3 coding DNA: TGTGCCAGTAGTTCCGAGATTTCTGGAAACACCATATATTTT.